This TCR beta chain was sequenced for a study of T cell responses to AZD1222 COVID-19 vaccine (dated by TCRdb to the early 2020s). Regarding the study in general: AZD1222 recipients given second doses at about 4 weeks or at about 12 weeks were pooled, since spike-specific TCR depth and breadth were not found to differ between the two schedules. TCR sequencing covered approximately 230 trial participants: 207 given two doses of AZD1222 and around 25 given two doses of MenACWY control vaccine. Trial participants were enrolled by age into subgroups of 18-55, 56-69 and 70-plus years, and around 150, 28 and 57 TCR-sequenced participants, respectively, were included in these subgroups.

The time point label, as the study defines it: baseline before first vaccination. Vaccinee samples came from UK trials COV001 and COV002, including a single-blind randomized controlled phase 2/3 trial of AZD1222 (ChAdOx1 nCoV-19) in healthy adults. Trial participant PBMC samples were collected at day 0 and day 28 after the second dose for TCRbeta chain sequencing. Comments on this clone: It has no known antigen specificity. Nothing much larger sits one base from this clone, and base qualities are not available.

The CDR3 goes from the cysteine to the phenylalanine over 15 residues. Only the CDR3 region is kept as DNA, spanning 45 bases read in frame from base 1. Here V drops 2 bases and J drops 2 bases, and the junction holds 4 bases not matched to any gene. The CDR1 and CDR2 encoded by the germline V gene are MGHDK and SYGVNS. The research as a whole found: The whole spike protein was spanned by vaccine-associated CD4 TCRs, and dominant responses were seen in regions 160-218 and 743-854. Nearly half of unique spike-specific TCRs reportedly recognized epitopes outside regions mutated in the B.1.351 and B.1.1.7 variants. Because no day 14 peak-response samples were available, repertoires were characterized only after the peak T cell response. After two AZD1222 doses, spike-specific TCR breadth and depth were significantly higher than at day 0 and than in MenACWY recipients. Conclusions about previously exposed vaccinees are limited, since just five to seven AZD1222 recipients were seropositive for SARS-CoV-2 at baseline. The 56-69-year group was small, and its depth increase did not reach significance, likely because of low power. Participants were mostly white British, with more females than males. The authors suggested clonal diversity may have been underestimated.

The CDR3 regions of human TCRbeta chains were analyzed by immunosequencing. The authors processed their data as follows. TCRs in the repertoires were compared against a reference library of SARS-CoV-2-specific TCRs that had been generated with the MIRA antigen-specificity platform. Breadth meant the fraction of unique TCRs that were SARS-CoV-2-associated, whereas depth meant the fraction of total T cells that were SARS-CoV-2-associated. Each spike-specific TCR was assigned to its reactive spike region and to a CD4 or CD8 class using the MIRA data. Log10-transformed breadth and depth values were compared by one-way ANOVA with Sidak's multiple comparisons tests. TCRdb obtained this table from immuneACCESS and retained in-frame rearrangements with V and J assigned. These tables miss some clones; where compared with another copy, unresolved V genes account for less than half of the shortfall, and the remainder is unexplained. That table furnishes V, J and clone size, whereas the DNA furnished D and trimming. The sample table contains 130,000 or so clones; only one count was recorded for about 86% of them. The ten largest clones capture around 10% of the sample.

Specimen: peripheral blood, collected on day 0 of AZD1222 vaccination. The receptor's source is an adult in good health. The rearrangement combines TRBV25-1 with TRBJ2-3; 7 junctional bases match TRBD1. CDR3 protein: CASSEGQDFTDTQYF. The nucleotides are TGTGCCAGCAGTGAAGGACAGGATTTCACAGATACGCAGTATTTT.